Below, 32 T cell receptor beta chains from the same sample are listed, as sequenced in a study of Ad26.COV2.S vaccination and SARS-CoV-2 variants. Assay: immunoSEQ multiplex PCR; the TCRdb copy retains only in-frame clones and omits some. This sample yields just over 350,000 clones, of which about 92% are seen a single time; under 4% belongs to the top ten. The specimen comprised peripheral blood, sampled after recovery from COVID-19. These receptors were collected from a human donor who had recovered from COVID-19.

The genes are TRBV6-5 and TRBJ2-5, with D possibly TRBD1 on 5 matching bases. The germline gives CDR1 MNHEY, CDR2 SVGAGI. This CDR3 spans 15 amino acids. V lost 2 bases and J 3 bases, leaving 13 bases between the germline ends. The CDR3 DNA reads as TGTGCCAGCAGTTACACGACAGCACCAAAAGAGACCCAGTACTTC. It encodes CASSYTTAPKETQYF.

The gene calls are TRBV6-5 and TRBJ2-3; unclear D gene. The CDR3 runs to 13 residues. Between the trimmed V and J ends, which lost 6 bases and 0 bases, there was a span of 7 bases. Germline V gene lookup returns CDR1 MNHEY and CDR2 SVGAGI. As DNA, the CDR3 is TGTGCCAGCAGCTTCATGAGCACAGATACGCAGTATTTT. It encodes CASSFMSTDTQYF.

V and J are TRBV25-1 and TRBJ2-3; D is perhaps TRBD1 (5 bases). Germline CDR1 is MGHDK and CDR2 is SYGVNS. The CDR3 is 12 residues long. V lost 9 bases and J 2 bases, leaving 9 bases between the germline ends. CDR3 in amino acids: CASAQDTDTQYF. The CDR3 DNA reads as TGTGCCAGTGCACAGGACACAGATACGCAGTATTTT.

The chain carries TRBV9 and TRBJ2-3; either TRBD1 or TRBD2 may fit D (5 bases each). From germline, CDR1 is SGDLS and CDR2 YYNGEE. The CDR3 spans 15 residues. The V end was cut by 1 base, the J end by 2 bases, with 11 bases between. The CDR3: CASSVRGGFTDTQYF. The CDR3 bases are TGTGCCAGCAGCGTACGGGGCGGATTCACAGATACGCAGTATTTT. The whole variable domain, remainder taken from reference TRBV9 and TRBJ2-3, is DSGVTQTPKHLITATGQRVTLRCSPRSGDLSVYWYQQSLDQGLQFLIQYYNGEERAKGNILERFSAQQFPDLHSELNLSSLELGDSALYFCASSVRGGFTDTQYFGPGTRLTVL.

The chain has TRBV7-9 and TRBJ2-7, with D perhaps matching TRBD1 (6 bases). Trimming removed 2 bases at V and 3 bases at J, with 14 bases between. CDR1 is SEHNR and CDR2 is FQNEAQ in the germline V gene (reference sequence). The CDR3 has 15 residues. CDR3 residues: CASSLLGQGNYEQYF. The CDR3 bases are TGTGCCAGCAGCTTACTGGGGCAGGGGAACTACGAGCAGTACTTC.

This chain links TRBV24-1 with TRBJ2-1; the match to TRBD2 covers 8 bases. Germline CDR1 and CDR2: KGHDR and SFDVKD. Trimming at V came to 5 bases and at J to 5 bases, leaving 4 bases not matched to a gene. The CDR3 is 14 amino acids. The CDR3 DNA is TGTGCCACCAGTGCGGGGGGGCCCAACAATGAGCAGTTCTTC. This sequence encodes CATSAGGPNNEQFF.

V gene TRBV9 combines with J gene TRBJ1-1; tentative D call: TRBD1 (6 bases). Deletions cut 4 bases from V and 5 bases from J, with 18 bases between. CDR3 length equals 15 residues. Germline values: CDR1 SGDLS, CDR2 YYNGEE. CDR3 in amino acids: CASSPDGGLGTEAFF. CDR3 DNA: TGTGCCAGCAGCCCAGATGGGGGGCTGGGGACTGAAGCTTTCTTT.

The chain employs TRBV10-2 and TRBJ1-4, with 8 bases fitting TRBD1. Germline V gene lookup returns CDR1 WSHSY and CDR2 SAAADI. The J segment lost 6 bases and the V segment lost 6 bases, leaving 3 bases of the junction unmatched. CDR3 length: 13 residues. The CDR3 region is CASRTGEHEKLFF. CDR3 coding DNA: TGCGCCAGCAGGACAGGGGAACATGAAAAACTGTTTTTT.

The V call is TRBV5-1, the J call TRBJ2-7; D gene unclear. Looked up from germline, CDR1 is SGHRS and CDR2 is YFSETQ. This CDR3 has 12 residues. With 2 bases removed from V and 4 bases from J, the gap between germline ends came to 7 bases. The CDR3, as DNA: TGCGCCAGCAGCTTTACAGCTTACGAGCAGTACTTC. This codes for CASSFTAYEQYF.

This chain uses TRBV5-5 with TRBJ1-1; D uncertain. The CDR3 is 15 amino acids. Germline-derived CDR1 and CDR2 are SGHKS and YYEKEE (reference sequence). V was trimmed by 0 bases and J by 0 bases, leaving 9 bases between them. The CDR3 loop reads CASSLGWQMNTEAFF. The DNA of the CDR3 is TGTGCCAGCAGCTTGGGATGGCAGATGAACACTGAAGCTTTCTTT.

The chain combines TRBV3-1 (or the pseudogene TRBV3-2) with TRBJ2-2; D remains unclear. Germline V lookup: CDR1 LGHDT, CDR2 YNNKEL (reference sequence). The CDR3 has 12 residues. Trimming shortened V by 0 bases and J by 8 bases, and 4 bases separated the two germline ends. The CDR3 loop reads CASSQDWGELFF. CDR3 sequence (DNA): TGTGCCAGCAGCCAAGACTGGGGGGAGCTGTTTTTT.

The chain combines TRBV29-1 with TRBJ2-7; 9 bases are a match to TRBD1. J gave up 6 bases and V 4 bases, and 7 bases lay outside the gene matches. Germline V lookup: CDR1 SQVTM, CDR2 ANQGSEA. The CDR3 has 13 amino acids. The CDR3 loop reads CSVGERDRAEQYF. CDR3 bases: TGCAGCGTTGGGGAGCGGGACAGGGCCGAGCAGTACTTC.

The V call is TRBV10-3, the J call TRBJ1-1; the D gene is possibly TRBD1 (5 bases). This CDR3 spans 14 amino acids. With 5 bases removed from V and 7 bases from J, the gap between germline ends came to 17 bases. In germline, CDR1 is ENHRY, CDR2 SYGVKD. The CDR3 loop reads CAISRGQGGGEAFF. CDR3 DNA: TGTGCCATCAGTAGGGGTCAGGGAGGTGGTGAAGCTTTCTTT.

The rearrangement joins TRBV29-1 to TRBJ2-1; 12 bases are a match to TRBD1. There are 16 residues in the CDR3. After removal of 4 bases from V and 7 bases from J, the junction contained 11 bases not matched to a gene. Looked up from germline, CDR1 is SQVTM and CDR2 is ANQGSEA. Here the CDR3 DNA reads TGCAGCGTTGCTCCATCCGGGACAGGGGGCTGGAATGAGCAGTTCTTC. Amino acid sequence: CSVAPSGTGGWNEQFF.

The chain combines TRBV6-6 with TRBJ1-5; D is perhaps TRBD1 (6 bases). Between the trimmed V and J ends, which lost 7 bases and 4 bases, there was a span of 11 bases. The CDR3 sequence is 13 residues long. The germline V gene encodes CDR1 MNHNY and CDR2 SVGAGI (reference sequence). CDR3 bases: TGTGCCAGCATAGCGCAGGGGAATCAGCCCCAGCATTTT. Its protein product is CASIAQGNQPQHF.

The chain is built from TRBV12-3 or TRBV12-4 and TRBJ1-2; tentatively, D is TRBD1 (5 bases). The CDR3 is 13 amino acids. Trimming pared 3 bases from V and 4 bases from J, leaving 9 bases between. The CDR3 bases are TGTGCCAGCAGTTTTCACACAGGCTATGGCTACACCTTC. It yields the protein CASSFHTGYGYTF.

The chain combines TRBV29-1 with TRBJ1-2; D is unresolved. With 7 bases removed from V and 8 bases from J, the gap between germline ends came to 23 bases. Germline V gene lookup returns CDR1 SQVTM and CDR2 ANQGSEA. This CDR3 has 14 amino acids. The CDR3 loop reads CSAAVLRESEGYTF. The CDR3 DNA reads as TGCAGCGCTGCCGTCTTGCGGGAATCGGAAGGCTACACCTTC.

This chain connects TRBV4-2 to TRBJ2-7; 12 bases are a match to TRBD2. CDR3 length: 16 residues. Germline loops: CDR1 LGHNA, CDR2 YNFKEQ. Trimming took 3 bases from V and 3 from J; bases not matched to a gene: 6. The CDR3, as DNA: TGTGCCAGCAGCCAGACTAGCGGGGGAACTTTCTACGAGCAGTACTTC. Translating it yields CASSQTSGGTFYEQYF.

The chain couples TRBV7-9 to TRBJ1-6, with TRBD1 matching 7 bases. Losses at the gene ends were 7 bases for V and 6 bases for J; bases not matched to a gene: 9. The germline CDR1 and CDR2 sequences are SEHNR and FQNEAQ (reference sequence). This CDR3 spans 15 amino acids. CDR3 in DNA: TGTGCCAGCACCCCCGGAGGGGGCATTAATTCACCCCTCCACTTT. It translates to CASTPGGGINSPLHF.

The V and J genes are TRBV5-1 and TRBJ2-3; TRBD2 matches 10 bases. The CDR3 has 16 amino acids. In germline, CDR1 is SGHRS, CDR2 YFSETQ. The V and J ends lost 4 bases and 8 bases, in that order; junction bases with no gene match: 13. In DNA form, the CDR3 reads TGCGCCAGCAGCCCGGGCGAAGCGGGGGGGCTTCGTACGCAGTATTTT. Residues: CASSPGEAGGLRTQYF.

The chain combines TRBV5-1 with TRBJ2-5, with D hard to call. CDR1 is SGHRS, CDR2 YFSETQ, per germline. Trimming cost V 0 bases and J 5 bases, with 11 bases left between them. There are 14 residues in the CDR3. This CDR3 is CASSLDIAAETQYF. The CDR3 DNA sequence: TGCGCCAGCAGCTTGGACATCGCTGCGGAGACCCAGTACTTC.

This chain links TRBV29-1 with TRBJ1-5, with D possibly TRBD1 on 5 matching bases. The CDR3 is 14 residues long. The V gene's germline CDR1 is SQVTM and CDR2 ANQGSEA. The V end was cut by 4 bases, the J end by 2 bases, with 12 bases between. The CDR3 region has the DNA TGCAGCGTTGGGGCAGGGTTTGGCAATCAGCCCCAGCATTTT. It specifies CSVGAGFGNQPQHF.

J is TRBJ1-1 and V is TRBV7-2; no clear D gene. The V end lost 1 base, the J end lost 0 bases, and 9 bases lay between the germline ends. The germline CDR1 and CDR2 sequences are SGHTA and FQGNSA. The CDR3 is made up of 15 amino acids. The chain's CDR3 is CASSLGPGLNTEAFF. The CDR3 nucleotides are TGTGCCAGCAGCTTAGGCCCGGGGTTGAACACTGAAGCTTTCTTT.

J is TRBJ2-3 and V is TRBV3-1 (or the pseudogene TRBV3-2); D might be TRBD1 or TRBD2, each matching 6 bases. Germline V CDR1 and CDR2: LGHDT, YNNKEL (reference sequence). The CDR3 spans 16 residues. The ends were cut back, 0 bases at V and 1 base at J, with 11 bases in the middle. The CDR3 DNA reads as TGTGCCAGCAGCCAAGAACCTAGGGGGGGCACAGATACGCAGTATTTT. As protein: CASSQEPRGGTDTQYF.

This rearrangement joins TRBV9 to TRBJ2-7; D ambiguous. Germline V gene lookup returns CDR1 SGDLS and CDR2 YYNGEE. V was pared by 3 bases and J by 2 bases, with 12 bases between. The CDR3 has 14 residues. Here the CDR3 DNA reads TGTGCCAGCAGCGCCCCCAATCGCCCCTACGAGCAGTACTTC. Protein: CASSAPNRPYEQYF. Filled out from reference TRBV9 and TRBJ2-7, the complete variable domain reads DSGVTQTPKHLITATGQRVTLRCSPRSGDLSVYWYQQSLDQGLQFLIQYYNGEERAKGNILERFSAQQFPDLHSELNLSSLELGDSALYFCASSAPNRPYEQYFGPGTRLTVT.

This sequence joins TRBV18 and TRBJ1-1; weak D call: TRBD1 (6 bases). The germline CDR1 and CDR2 sequences are KGHSH and LQKENI. The CDR3 loop spans 16 amino acids. The V end was cut by 4 bases, the J end by 1 base, with 16 bases between. As DNA, the CDR3 is TGTGCCAGCTCACTAGAACAGGGCTACGGGAACACTGAAGCTTTCTTT. Translated: CASSLEQGYGNTEAFF.

The gene calls are TRBV2 and TRBJ1-1; D call uncertain. V was trimmed by 3 bases and J by 4 bases, leaving 12 bases between them. Germline CDR1 reads SNHLY; CDR2 reads FYNNEI. This CDR3 spans 14 amino acids. The CDR3 is CASSEGFGITEAFF. CDR3 nucleotides: TGTGCCAGCAGTGAGGGTTTCGGGATCACTGAAGCTTTCTTT.

The chain links TRBV6-5 to TRBJ2-5; D is tentatively TRBD1 or TRBD2 (5 bases each). The V and J ends lost 0 bases and 5 bases respectively, with 13 bases between them. CDR3 size: 15 residues. Germline-derived CDR1 and CDR2 are MNHEY and SVGAGI. The CDR3 DNA follows: TGTGCCAGCAGTTACTCGAGCGGCTGGGGGGAGACCCAGTACTTC. It yields the protein CASSYSSGWGETQYF.

This chain joins TRBV5-4 and TRBJ2-3; D is undetermined. The V end was cut by 0 bases, the J end by 0 bases, with 5 bases between. The germline V gene has CDR1 SGHNT and CDR2 YYREEE (reference sequence). CDR3 length: 14 residues. For the CDR3, the DNA is TGTGCCAGCAGCTTGGTTGCCAGCACAGATACGCAGTATTTT. This sequence encodes CASSLVASTDTQYF.

This chain connects TRBV5-4 to TRBJ1-1; D remains unclear. The length of the CDR3 is 13 residues. Germline V CDR1 and CDR2: SGHNT, YYREEE (reference sequence). Trimming shortened V by 5 bases and J by 1 base, and 9 bases separated the two germline ends. The CDR3 here is CASRSGRNTEAFF. DNA of the CDR3: TGTGCCAGCAGGTCCGGAAGGAACACTGAAGCTTTCTTT.

The CDR3: CASRSTGEETQYF. CDR3 DNA sequence: TGTGCCAGCAGATCGACAGGGGAAGAGACCCAGTACTTC. This rearrangement joins TRBV6-5 to TRBJ2-5; 8 bases fit TRBD1. The germline V gene encodes CDR1 MNHEY and CDR2 SVGAGI. The CDR3 length is 13 residues. The J segment lost 3 bases and the V segment lost 6 bases, leaving 3 bases of the junction unmatched.

The chain recombines TRBV25-1 with TRBJ1-2; D possibly corresponds to TRBD1 (6 bases). The germline V and J ends were trimmed by 3 bases and 6 bases, with 11 bases remaining between them. CDR1 is MGHDK, CDR2 SYGVNS, per germline. The CDR3 is 13 residues long. The CDR3 DNA follows: TGTGCCAGCAGTGACCAGGGGTTGGATGGCTACACCTTC. Protein product: CASSDQGLDGYTF.